This T cell receptor beta chain was profiled in a study of T cell repertoires in cytomegalovirus infection. At the level of the study: Indications of both CMV infection and matching HLA type were provided by public TCR beta signatures.

Study observations and caveats: In two of eight donors, the top clonotype was HLA-C-restricted CMV-specific.

The CDR3 consists of 13 residues. The germline V gene has CDR1 MNHEY and CDR2 SMNVEV (reference sequence). As concerns this clonotype: Its matching antigen is unknown. Relative to the germline gene, one junction end is altered; a read error may explain this.

TCRdb ran MiXCR on the reads and lists one entry per CDR3 protein. There are some 900,000 distinct CDR3 sequences in the sample; around a third occur only once, and approximately 13% lies in the top ten. Here the sequenced sample was cultured CD8+ T cells from PBMCs, taken from culture after CMV antigen stimulation. This TCR came from a human donor in good health (CMV status not recorded). Some clones in this sample may be carry-over from other donors' samples. V gene TRBV27 combines with J gene TRBJ2-2; a possible D gene is TRBD2 (5 bases). Here the CDR3 DNA reads TGTGCCAGCAGTTTACTAGAATCCGGGGAGCCGTTTTTT. Protein sequence: CASSLLESGEPFF.